The present TCR beta chain was sequenced within a study of blood T cell repertoires in COVID-19. CDR1 and CDR2 from the germline V gene are LNHDA and SQIVND (reference sequence). The CDR3 length is 15 residues. Trimming stripped 1 base from V and 1 base from J, with 10 bases between. Here immunoSEQ multiplex PCR was the method, and the copy in TCRdb shows in-frame clones only, minus some. Among about 150,000 clones listed, about four fifths were seen once. The chain has TRBV19 and TRBJ1-2; no clear D gene. Sequencing input: peripheral blood. The TCR originated in a man aged 70-80 years with active or convalescent COVID-19. The CDR3 DNA is TGTGCCAGTAGTATAGGAGGAGGAATTAACTATGGCTACACCTTC. It is translated as CASSIGGGINYGYTF.